This passage covers 16 T cell receptor beta chains from one sample sequenced in a study of T cell responses to AZD1222 COVID-19 vaccine. The table came from immunoSEQ multiplex PCR; TCRdb's copy has only in-frame clones and leaves some out. The table shows over 150,000 clones, with 75% to 90% occurring only once. The source material was peripheral blood, sampled on day 0 of AZD1222 vaccination. These receptors were collected from an adult in good health.

This chain joins TRBV5-5 and TRBJ2-7, with TRBD2 identical over 10 bases. With V trimmed by 0 bases and J by 1 base, 7 bases remained unmatched. CDR1 is SGHKS, CDR2 YYEKEE, per germline (reference sequence). This CDR3 is 17 amino acids long. The CDR3 protein is CASSLASGGFASYEQYF. As DNA, the CDR3 is TGTGCCAGCAGCTTGGCTAGCGGGGGATTCGCGTCCTACGAGCAGTACTTC.

Only one count was recorded for this clone. The gene calls are TRBV6-2 or TRBV6-3 and TRBJ2-3; 7 positions agree with TRBD1. Trimming cost V 0 bases and J 1 base; bases outside gene matches: 10. Per germline, CDR1 MNHEY and CDR2 SVGEGT. The CDR3 has 18 residues. CDR3 nucleotide sequence: TGTGCCAGCAGTTACTCGATTAAGGGGGCTGGGGGCACAGATACGCAGTATTTT. Encoded protein: CASSYSIKGAGGTDTQYF.

The genes are TRBV5-4 and TRBJ2-7, with D unclear. The V end was cut by 3 bases, the J end by 4 bases, with 14 bases between. The CDR3 runs 14 residues. Germline lookup yields CDR1 SGHNT and CDR2 YYREEE (reference sequence). The CDR3 is CASSSVGGGYEQYF. The CDR3 DNA sequence: TGTGCCAGCAGCTCCGTTGGCGGTGGATACGAGCAGTACTTC.

V and J are TRBV4-2 and TRBJ2-2; 7 bases are a match to TRBD1. CDR1 and CDR2 from the germline V gene are LGHNA and YNFKEQ. The CDR3 consists of 14 residues. V trimming: 4 bases; J trimming: 3 bases; junction bases outside the gene matches: 2. CDR3 sequence reads: CASSPGQHTGELFF. DNA of the CDR3: TGTGCCAGCAGCCCGGGACAGCACACCGGGGAGCTGTTTTTT.

This chain links TRBV27 with TRBJ2-7; 7 bases agree with TRBD1. V lost 4 bases and J lost 2; bases outside the gene matches: 8. The CDR3 contains 15 residues. The V gene's germline CDR1 is MNHEY and CDR2 SMNVEV (reference sequence). The CDR3 sequence: CASSSGTDPPYEQYV. CDR3 in DNA: TGTGCCAGCAGTTCCGGGACAGACCCTCCCTACGAGCAGTACGTC.

V is TRBV7-6 and J is TRBJ2-3, with D perhaps given as TRBD1 or TRBD2 (5 bases each). This CDR3 has 16 residues. Germline V gene sequence: CDR1 SGHVS, CDR2 FNYEAQ. V dropped 1 base and J dropped 4 bases, with 15 bases sitting between them. The CDR3 DNA reads as TGTGCCAGCAGCTTAGGGGGGTCTCTAAGTGCAGATACGCAGTATTTT. Its translation is CASSLGGSLSADTQYF. The entire variable domain, with the rest obtained from reference TRBV7-6 and TRBJ2-3, is as follows: GAGVSQSPRYKVTKRGQDVALRCDPISGHVSLYWYRQALGQGPEFLTYFNYEAQQDKSGLPNDRFSAERPEGSISTLTIQRTEQRDSAMYRCASSLGGSLSADTQYFGPGTRLTVL.

This chain joins TRBV28 and TRBJ1-1; TRBD1 is a possible D gene (5 bases). CDR3 length: 14 residues. CDR1 is MDHEN and CDR2 is SYDVKM in the germline V gene. The V end was cut by 3 bases, the J end by 3 bases, with 11 bases between. The CDR3 DNA follows: TGTGCCAGCAGTTTCAGGGCGGGAGACACTGAAGCTTTCTTT. Translating gives CASSFRAGDTEAFF. The whole variable domain, remainder taken from reference TRBV28 and TRBJ1-1, is DVKVTQSSRYLVKRTGEKVFLECVQDMDHENMFWYRQDPGLGLRLIYFSYDVKMKEKGDIPEGYSVSREKKERFSLILESASTNQTSMYLCASSFRAGDTEAFFGQGTRLTVV.

The J gene is TRBJ2-1, the V gene TRBV2, with TRBD1 identical over 8 bases. The CDR3 is 14 amino acids. The V gene's germline CDR1 is SNHLY and CDR2 FYNNEI. After removal of 6 bases from V and 3 bases from J, the junction contained 4 bases not matched to a gene. The CDR3 loop is CASSWGQDYNEQFF. The CDR3 DNA reads TGTGCCAGCAGCTGGGGACAGGACTACAATGAGCAGTTCTTC.

The V call is TRBV29-1, the J call TRBJ2-3; 8 bases fit TRBD2. Unmatched junction bases numbered 11, after V lost 2 bases and J lost 1 base. Germline assignment: CDR1 SQVTM and CDR2 ANQGSEA. The length of the CDR3 is 17 residues. The CDR3 bases are TGCAGCGTTGAATCTGGACTAGCAGTGAGAGGCACAGATACGCAGTATTTT. The encoded protein is CSVESGLAVRGTDTQYF.

The chain joins TRBV28 to TRBJ1-5; D might be TRBD1 (5 bases). CDR1 is MDHEN, CDR2 SYDVKM, per germline. This CDR3 is built from 14 residues. V dropped 8 bases and J dropped 3 bases, with 14 bases sitting between them. The CDR3: CASGGDGLNQPQHF. The CDR3 DNA sequence: TGTGCCAGCGGTGGGGACGGTCTCAATCAGCCCCAGCATTTT.

V gene TRBV1 combines with J gene TRBJ1-1. TRBV1 is a pseudogene segment. The CDR3 runs to 16 residues. This CDR3 is CTSSQVTGQSNTEAFF. CDR3 in DNA: TGCACCAGCAGCCAAGTCACTGGCCAGTCTAACACTGAAGCTTTCTTT.

V and J are TRBV12-3 or TRBV12-4 and TRBJ1-1; no reliable D call. The CDR3 spans 11 residues. Trimming removed 3 bases at V and 3 bases at J, with 2 bases between. The CDR3 loop is CASSLDTEAFF. CDR3 sequence (DNA): TGTGCCAGCAGTTTGGACACTGAAGCTTTCTTT.

The V call is TRBV5-1, the J call TRBJ2-3, with D uncertain. CDR1 SGHRS and CDR2 YFSETQ come from the germline V gene. V was shortened by 4 bases and J by 0 bases, with 3 bases between the two germline ends. The CDR3 has 12 residues. The CDR3 spells CASSDSTDTQYF. As DNA, the CDR3 is TGCGCCAGCAGCGACAGCACAGATACGCAGTATTTT.

The chain couples TRBV27 to TRBJ1-4, with D uncertain. V was pared by 3 bases and J by 7 bases, with 12 bases between. The germline CDR1 and CDR2 sequences are MNHEY and SMNVEV (reference sequence). The CDR3 has 14 residues. For the CDR3, the DNA is TGTGCCAGCAGTTTGGGCGCCCCCAGTGAAAAACTGTTTTTT. Translated: CASSLGAPSEKLFF.

The chain carries TRBV6-5 and TRBJ1-1; D gene unclear. Germline assignment: CDR1 MNHEY and CDR2 SVGAGI. CDR3 size: 13 residues. Trimming took off 8 bases at V and 6 bases at J, with 16 bases between the two ends. The CDR3, as DNA: TGTGCCAGCCTCTCGGAAGGGATGGCTGAAGCTTTCTTT. This codes for CASLSEGMAEAFF.

The chain has TRBV6-1 and TRBJ1-2; D gene uncertain. Trimming cost V 1 base and J 7 bases, with 10 bases left between them. Germline values: CDR1 MNHNS, CDR2 SASEGT. The CDR3 extends over 13 amino acids. The CDR3 protein is CASSEGQESGYTF. The CDR3 DNA reads TGTGCCAGCAGTGAAGGGCAGGAATCTGGCTACACCTTC.